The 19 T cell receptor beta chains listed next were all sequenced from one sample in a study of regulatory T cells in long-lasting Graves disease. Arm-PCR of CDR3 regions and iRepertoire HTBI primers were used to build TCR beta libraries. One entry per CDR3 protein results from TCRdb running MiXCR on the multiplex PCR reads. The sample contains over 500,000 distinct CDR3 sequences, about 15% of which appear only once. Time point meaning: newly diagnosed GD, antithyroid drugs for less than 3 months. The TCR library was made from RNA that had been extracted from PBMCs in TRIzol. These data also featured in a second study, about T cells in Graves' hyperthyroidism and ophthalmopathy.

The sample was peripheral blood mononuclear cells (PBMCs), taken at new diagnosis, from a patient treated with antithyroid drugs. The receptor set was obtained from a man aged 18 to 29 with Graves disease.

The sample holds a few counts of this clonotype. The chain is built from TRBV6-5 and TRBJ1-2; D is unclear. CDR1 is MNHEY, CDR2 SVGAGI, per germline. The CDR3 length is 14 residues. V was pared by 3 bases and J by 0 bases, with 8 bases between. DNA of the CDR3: TGTGCCAGCAGTTATGGCCCAGCTAACTATGGCTACACCTTC. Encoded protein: CASSYGPANYGYTF.

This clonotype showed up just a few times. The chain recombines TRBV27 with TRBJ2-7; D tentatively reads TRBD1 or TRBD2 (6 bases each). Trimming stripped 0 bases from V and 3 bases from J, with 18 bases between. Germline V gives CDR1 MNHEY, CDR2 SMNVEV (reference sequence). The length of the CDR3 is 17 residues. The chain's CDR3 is CASSLSAGPGQIYEQYF. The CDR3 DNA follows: TGTGCCAGCAGTTTATCCGCGGGACCGGGACAAATCTACGAGCAGTACTTC.

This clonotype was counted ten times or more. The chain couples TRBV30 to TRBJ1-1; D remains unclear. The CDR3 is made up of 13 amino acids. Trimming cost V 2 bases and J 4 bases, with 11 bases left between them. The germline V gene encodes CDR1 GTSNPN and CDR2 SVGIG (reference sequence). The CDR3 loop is CAWSMGRGTEAFF. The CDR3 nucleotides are TGTGCCTGGAGTATGGGTAGAGGCACTGAAGCTTTCTTT.

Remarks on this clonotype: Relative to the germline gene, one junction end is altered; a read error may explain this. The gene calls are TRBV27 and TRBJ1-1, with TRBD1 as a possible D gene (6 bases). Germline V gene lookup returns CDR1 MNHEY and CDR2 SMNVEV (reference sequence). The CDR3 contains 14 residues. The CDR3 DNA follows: TGTGCCAGCAGTTTAGAACCGGGGGGCACTGAAGCTCTCTTT. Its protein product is CASSLEPGGTEALF.

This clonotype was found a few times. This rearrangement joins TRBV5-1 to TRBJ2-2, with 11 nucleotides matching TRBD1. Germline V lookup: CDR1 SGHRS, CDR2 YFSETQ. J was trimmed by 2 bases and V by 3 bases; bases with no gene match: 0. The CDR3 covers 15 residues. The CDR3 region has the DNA TGCGCCAGCAGCTGGACAGGGGGCAACACCGGGGAGCTGTTTTTT. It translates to CASSWTGGNTGELFF.

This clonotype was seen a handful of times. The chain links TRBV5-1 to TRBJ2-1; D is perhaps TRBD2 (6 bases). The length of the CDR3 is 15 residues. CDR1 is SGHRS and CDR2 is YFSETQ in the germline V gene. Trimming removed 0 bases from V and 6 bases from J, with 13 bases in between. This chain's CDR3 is CASSLASSDLNEQFF. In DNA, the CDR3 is TGCGCCAGCAGCTTGGCCTCTAGCGACCTCAATGAGCAGTTCTTC.

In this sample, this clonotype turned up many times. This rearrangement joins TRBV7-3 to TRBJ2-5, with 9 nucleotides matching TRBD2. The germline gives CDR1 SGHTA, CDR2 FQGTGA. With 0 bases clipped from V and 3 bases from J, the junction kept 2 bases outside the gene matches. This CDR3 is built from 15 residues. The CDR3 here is CASSLTSGSEETQYF. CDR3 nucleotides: TGTGCCAGCAGCTTAACTAGCGGGAGCGAAGAGACCCAGTACTTC.

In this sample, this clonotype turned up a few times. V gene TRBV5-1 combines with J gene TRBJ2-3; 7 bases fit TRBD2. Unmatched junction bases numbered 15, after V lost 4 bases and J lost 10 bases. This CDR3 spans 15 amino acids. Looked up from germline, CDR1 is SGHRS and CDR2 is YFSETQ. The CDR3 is CASSEQGGGIHPQYF. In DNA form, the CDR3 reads TGCGCCAGCAGCGAGCAAGGCGGGGGAATTCATCCGCAGTATTTT. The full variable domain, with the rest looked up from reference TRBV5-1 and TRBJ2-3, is KAGVTQTPRYLIKTRGQQVTLSCSPISGHRSVSWYQQTPGQGLQFLFEYFSETQRNKGNFPGRFSGRQFSNSRSEMNVSTLELGDSALYLCASSEQGGGIHPQYFGPGTRLTVL.

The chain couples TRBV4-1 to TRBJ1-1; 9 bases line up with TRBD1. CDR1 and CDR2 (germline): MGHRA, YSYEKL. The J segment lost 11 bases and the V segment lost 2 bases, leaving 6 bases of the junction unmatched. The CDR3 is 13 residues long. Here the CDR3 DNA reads TGCGCCAGCAGCCAAATTGGGACAGGGCATGCTTTCTTT. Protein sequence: CASSQIGTGHAFF.

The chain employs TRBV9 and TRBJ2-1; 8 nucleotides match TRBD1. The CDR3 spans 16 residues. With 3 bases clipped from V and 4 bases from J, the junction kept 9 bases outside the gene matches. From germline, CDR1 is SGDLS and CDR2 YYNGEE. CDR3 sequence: CASSDGGQGDYNEQFF. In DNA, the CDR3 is TGTGCCAGCAGCGACGGAGGACAGGGTGATTACAATGAGCAGTTCTTC.

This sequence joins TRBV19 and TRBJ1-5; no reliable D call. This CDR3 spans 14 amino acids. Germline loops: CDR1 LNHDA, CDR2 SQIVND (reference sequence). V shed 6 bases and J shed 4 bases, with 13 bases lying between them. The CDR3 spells CASSFDLGNQPQHF. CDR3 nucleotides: TGTGCCAGTAGCTTCGACTTGGGGAATCAGCCCCAGCATTTT.

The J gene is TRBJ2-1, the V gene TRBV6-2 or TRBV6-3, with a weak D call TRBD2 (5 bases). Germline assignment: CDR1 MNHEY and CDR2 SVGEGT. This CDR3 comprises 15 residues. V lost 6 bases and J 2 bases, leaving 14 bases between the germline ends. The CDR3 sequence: CASRHDWETYNEQFF. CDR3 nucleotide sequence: TGTGCCAGCAGGCACGACTGGGAGACCTACAATGAGCAGTTCTTC.

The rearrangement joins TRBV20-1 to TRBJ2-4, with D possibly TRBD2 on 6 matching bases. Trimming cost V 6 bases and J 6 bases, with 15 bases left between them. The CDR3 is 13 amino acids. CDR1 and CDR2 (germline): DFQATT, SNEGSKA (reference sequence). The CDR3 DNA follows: TGCAGTGCCCCCACCGGGAGTAGAAACATTCAGTACTTC. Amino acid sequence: CSAPTGSRNIQYF.

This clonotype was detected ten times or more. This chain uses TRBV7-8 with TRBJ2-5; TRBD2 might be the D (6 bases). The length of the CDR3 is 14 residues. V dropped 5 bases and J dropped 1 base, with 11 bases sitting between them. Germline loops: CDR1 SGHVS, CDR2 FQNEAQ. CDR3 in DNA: TGTGCCAGCAGCCCCGTGGGGGGCCAAGAGACCCAGTACTTC. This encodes CASSPVGGQETQYF. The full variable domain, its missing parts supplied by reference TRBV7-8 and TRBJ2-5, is GAGVSQSPRYKVAKRGQDVALRCDPISGHVSLFWYQQALGQGPEFLTYFQNEAQLDKSGLPSDRFFAERPEGSVSTLKIQRTQQEDSAVYLCASSPVGGQETQYFGPGTRLLVL.

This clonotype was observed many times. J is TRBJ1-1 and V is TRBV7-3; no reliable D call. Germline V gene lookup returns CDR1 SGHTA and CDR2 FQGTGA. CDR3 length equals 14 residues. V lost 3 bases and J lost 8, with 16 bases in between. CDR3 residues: CASSFTPGTVEAFF. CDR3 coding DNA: TGTGCCAGCAGCTTTACTCCGGGTACAGTGGAAGCTTTCTTT. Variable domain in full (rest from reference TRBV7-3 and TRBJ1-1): GAGVSQTPSNKVTEKGKYVELRCDPISGHTALYWYRQSLGQGPEFLIYFQGTGAADDSGLPNDRFFAVRPEGSVSTLKIQRTERGDSAVYLCASSFTPGTVEAFFGQGTRLTVV.

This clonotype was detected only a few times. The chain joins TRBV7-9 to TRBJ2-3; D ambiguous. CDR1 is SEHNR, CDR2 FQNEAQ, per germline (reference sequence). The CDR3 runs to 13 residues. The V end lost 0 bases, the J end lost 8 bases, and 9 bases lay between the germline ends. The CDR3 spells CASSLAGRPTQYF. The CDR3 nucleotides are TGTGCCAGCAGCTTAGCGGGCAGGCCTACGCAGTATTTT.

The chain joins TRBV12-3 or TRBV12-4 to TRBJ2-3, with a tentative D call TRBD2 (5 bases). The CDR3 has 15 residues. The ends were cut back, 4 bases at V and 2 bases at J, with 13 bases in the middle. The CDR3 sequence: CASSSITEATDTQYF. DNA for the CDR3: TGTGCCAGCAGTTCCATAACGGAGGCCACAGATACGCAGTATTTT.

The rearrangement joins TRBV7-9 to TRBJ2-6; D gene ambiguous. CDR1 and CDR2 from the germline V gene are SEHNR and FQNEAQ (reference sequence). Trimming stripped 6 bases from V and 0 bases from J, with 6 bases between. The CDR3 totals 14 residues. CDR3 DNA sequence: TGTGCCAGCAGACTGAGCTCTGGGGCCAACGTCCTGACTTTC. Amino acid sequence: CASRLSSGANVLTF. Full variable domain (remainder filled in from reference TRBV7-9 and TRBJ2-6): DTGVSQNPRHKITKRGQNVTFRCDPISEHNRLYWYRQTLGQGPEFLTYFQNEAQLEKSRLLSDRFSAERPKGSFSTLEIQRTEQGDSAMYLCASRLSSGANVLTFGAGSRLTVL.

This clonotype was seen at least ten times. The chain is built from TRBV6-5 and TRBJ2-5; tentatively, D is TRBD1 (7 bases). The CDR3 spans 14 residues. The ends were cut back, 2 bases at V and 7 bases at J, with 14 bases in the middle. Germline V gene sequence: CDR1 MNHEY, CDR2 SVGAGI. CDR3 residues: CASSYGGTEGTQYF. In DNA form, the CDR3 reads TGTGCCAGCAGTTACGGGGGGACAGAGGGGACCCAGTACTTC.